The 20 T cell receptor beta chains below come from one sample, sequenced in a study of control samples from healthy donors and cancer patients. Assay: immunoSEQ multiplex PCR; the TCRdb copy retains only in-frame clones and omits some. The table lists approximately 7,000 clones, 82% of them singletons. Sequencing was carried out using PBMCs. All receptors come from a man aged 65-85 years with lung cancer.

The chain has TRBV5-1 and TRBJ2-3, with 7 bases that match TRBD1. Germline lookup yields CDR1 SGHRS and CDR2 YFSETQ. Trimming took 8 bases from V and 2 from J; bases not matched to a gene: 8. The length of the CDR3 is 14 residues. In DNA, the CDR3 is TGCGCCAGTAAAACAGGGGCTGACACAGATACGCAGTATTTT. It encodes CASKTGADTDTQYF.

This chain uses TRBV9 with TRBJ2-1; 11 bases match TRBD2. The CDR3 sequence is 16 residues long. Germline CDR1 SGDLS, CDR2 YYNGEE. The ends lost 4 bases at V and 3 bases at J; junction bases unmatched: 6. The CDR3 is CASSMLAGGIYNEQFF. DNA of the CDR3: TGTGCCAGCAGCATGCTAGCGGGAGGCATCTACAATGAGCAGTTCTTC.

The V gene is TRBV18, the J gene TRBJ2-7; tentatively, D is TRBD1 or TRBD2 (5 bases each). Germline V CDR1 and CDR2: KGHSH, LQKENI. The V end was cut by 5 bases, the J end by 5 bases, with 10 bases between. The CDR3 contains 12 residues. In DNA form, the CDR3 reads TGTGCCAGCTCATCCGGGACCCACGAGCAGTACTTC. As protein: CASSSGTHEQYF.

This chain joins TRBV18 and TRBJ2-5, with D tentatively TRBD2 (6 bases). CDR1 and CDR2 from the germline V gene are KGHSH and LQKENI. V lost 3 bases, J lost 0 bases, and 14 bases lay in between. This CDR3 is 16 amino acids long. CDR3 nucleotides: TGTGCCAGCTCACCGGGAGGAGACATTAACCAAGAGACCCAGTACTTC. Its protein product is CASSPGGDINQETQYF. The entire variable domain, with the rest obtained from reference TRBV18 and TRBJ2-5, is as follows: NAGVMQNPRHLVRRRGQEARLRCSPMKGHSHVYWYRQLPEEGLKFMVYLQKENIIDESGMPKERFSAEFPKEGPSILRIQQVVRGDSAAYFCASSPGGDINQETQYFGPGTRLLVL.

This clone has a single count. The V call is TRBV4-1, the J call TRBJ2-2, with 7 bases lining up with TRBD1. The CDR3 loop spans 18 amino acids. V trimming: 0 bases; J trimming: 1 base; junction bases outside the gene matches: 8. From germline, CDR1 is MGHRA and CDR2 YSYEKL. CDR3: CASSQDQLAGGNTGELFF. CDR3 in DNA: TGCGCCAGCAGCCAAGATCAATTGGCAGGGGGGAACACCGGGGAGCTGTTTTTT.

This clone was found once. The V and J genes are TRBV7-2 and TRBJ1-1, with a weak D call TRBD1 (5 bases). This CDR3 has 16 residues. The germline V gene encodes CDR1 SGHTA and CDR2 FQGNSA. V was cut by 6 bases and J by 5 bases, with 22 bases left in between. CDR3 sequence reads: CASSRGSQVGGTEAFF. The CDR3 DNA reads as TGTGCCAGCAGTCGGGGGAGCCAGGTAGGAGGAACTGAAGCTTTCTTT.

The genes are TRBV6-2 or TRBV6-3 and TRBJ2-7, with 13 bases identical to TRBD2. The V gene's germline CDR1 is MNHEY and CDR2 SVGEGT. The CDR3 runs 16 residues. V gave up 6 bases and J gave up 4 bases; unmatched junction bases: 9. The CDR3 coding sequence is TGTGCCAGCAGCAGTAGGACTAGCGGGAGTTGGTACGAGCAGTACTTC. Protein: CASSSRTSGSWYEQYF.

The rearrangement joins TRBV30 to TRBJ1-5; 11 nucleotides match TRBD1. V trimming: 0 bases; J trimming: 6 bases; junction bases outside the gene matches: 10. This CDR3 spans 17 amino acids. Germline V gives CDR1 GTSNPN, CDR2 SVGIG (reference sequence). Written as DNA, the CDR3 is TGTGCCTGGAGTGTACTGGGCGGGACAGGGGGTCGTCAGCCCCAGCATTTT. Residues: CAWSVLGGTGGRQPQHF.

The count of this clone is one. The chain combines TRBV2 with TRBJ2-1, with 11 bases fitting TRBD2. The CDR3 loop spans 16 amino acids. CDR1 and CDR2 (germline): SNHLY, FYNNEI. The V gene end was trimmed by 4 bases and the J gene end by 2 bases; junction bases not matched to a gene: 4. The CDR3 sequence: CASSAGGLAAYNEQFF. DNA for the CDR3: TGTGCCAGCAGTGCAGGGGGACTAGCGGCCTACAATGAGCAGTTCTTC.

The chain has TRBV11-2 and TRBJ2-7; 9 bases are shared with TRBD2. V shed 3 bases and J 2 bases; nucleotides not matched to a gene: 8. The CDR3 length is 16 residues. CDR1 and CDR2 from the germline V gene are SGHAT and FQNNGV. Here the CDR3 DNA reads TGTGCCAGCAGCTTCGTCGGGAGACTAGCGGCCTACGAGCAGTACTTC. This sequence encodes CASSFVGRLAAYEQYF.

The chain combines TRBV7-8 with TRBJ2-7; TRBD2 matches 7 bases. Germline CDR1 is SGHVS and CDR2 is FQNEAQ. V shed 5 bases and J 0 bases; nucleotides not matched to a gene: 10. This CDR3 spans 16 amino acids. The CDR3 region has the DNA TGTGCCAGCAGCCCAAGGGAGGGCCAGAGCTCCTACGAGCAGTACTTC. Translated, it gives CASSPREGQSSYEQYF.

This clone came up once. The chain employs TRBV5-1 and TRBJ2-7, with TRBD2 matching 11 bases. This CDR3 spans 15 amino acids. Looked up from germline, CDR1 is SGHRS and CDR2 is YFSETQ. V trimming: 4 bases; J trimming: 1 base; junction bases outside the gene matches: 4. CDR3 in DNA: TGCGCCAGCAGCCCTCTAGCGGGAGGATCCTACGAGCAGTACTTC. Translating gives CASSPLAGGSYEQYF.

The chain is built from TRBV10-3 and TRBJ2-2; 7 positions agree with TRBD1. The CDR3 consists of 15 residues. CDR1 and CDR2 (germline): ENHRY, SYGVKD. V was clipped by 3 bases and J by 3 bases; unmatched bases: 4. The CDR3: CAISEGTVDTGELFF. Written as DNA, the CDR3 is TGTGCCATCAGTGAAGGGACAGTAGACACCGGGGAGCTGTTTTTT.

This sequence joins TRBV7-8 and TRBJ2-1; D is unresolved. V was clipped by 5 bases and J by 7 bases, with 9 bases between them. CDR1 and CDR2 from the germline V gene are SGHVS and FQNEAQ. The CDR3 length is 12 residues. The CDR3 DNA follows: TGTGCCAGCAGCCCGGCTATGAATGAGCAGTTCTTC. This codes for CASSPAMNEQFF.

V and J are TRBV5-1 and TRBJ1-1; D ambiguous. Trimming pared 0 bases from V and 1 base from J, leaving 4 bases between. The CDR3 length is 13 residues. Germline CDR1 SGHRS, CDR2 YFSETQ. The DNA for the CDR3 is TGCGCCAGCAGCTTGGCAGGGAACACTGAAGCTTTCTTT. Amino acid sequence: CASSLAGNTEAFF.

Only a few counts were recorded for this clone. The genes are TRBV6-5 and TRBJ1-4; D is possibly TRBD1 (6 bases). The V end was cut by 10 bases, the J end by 6 bases, with 18 bases between. The CDR3 is 14 residues long. Germline V gene lookup returns CDR1 MNHEY and CDR2 SVGAGI. The CDR3 bases are TGTGCCACCAAAACAGGGAGCGGGGATGAAAAACTGTTTTTT. Translation gives CATKTGSGDEKLFF.

The chain combines TRBV27 with TRBJ2-3, with TRBD2 matching 15 bases. This CDR3 is 17 amino acids long. Per the germline V gene, CDR1 is MNHEY and CDR2 is SMNVEV (reference sequence). V shed 4 bases and J 2 bases; nucleotides not matched to a gene: 4. The CDR3 loop is CASSSRTSGRVTDTQYF. CDR3 sequence (DNA): TGTGCCAGCAGTTCTAGGACTAGCGGGAGGGTCACAGATACGCAGTATTTT.

The chain recombines TRBV5-1 with TRBJ1-1; D call uncertain. Germline V gene lookup returns CDR1 SGHRS and CDR2 YFSETQ. V was trimmed by 0 bases and J by 1 base, leaving 7 bases between them. The CDR3 is made up of 14 amino acids. For the CDR3, the DNA is TGCGCCAGCAGCTTGGATTTGGGGAACACTGAAGCTTTCTTT. It codes for CASSLDLGNTEAFF.

This chain links TRBV6-1 with TRBJ1-5, with TRBD1 matching over 7 bases. The CDR3 spans 14 residues. CDR1 and CDR2 (germline): MNHNS, SASEGT. V shed 6 bases, J shed 4 bases, and the junction held 6 bases outside the gene matches. The CDR3 loop is CASRLRTGNQPQHF. The CDR3 DNA is TGTGCCAGCAGGCTTAGGACAGGAAATCAGCCCCAGCATTTT.

The chain is built from TRBV6-5 and TRBJ1-2; 8 bases are a match to TRBD1. CDR3 size: 15 residues. The V gene end was trimmed by 0 bases and the J gene end by 1 base; junction bases not matched to a gene: 1. Germline V gives CDR1 MNHEY, CDR2 SVGAGI. The CDR3 bases are TGTGCCAGCAGTTACTCAACAGGGGGTAACTATGGCTACACCTTC. It translates to CASSYSTGGNYGYTF.